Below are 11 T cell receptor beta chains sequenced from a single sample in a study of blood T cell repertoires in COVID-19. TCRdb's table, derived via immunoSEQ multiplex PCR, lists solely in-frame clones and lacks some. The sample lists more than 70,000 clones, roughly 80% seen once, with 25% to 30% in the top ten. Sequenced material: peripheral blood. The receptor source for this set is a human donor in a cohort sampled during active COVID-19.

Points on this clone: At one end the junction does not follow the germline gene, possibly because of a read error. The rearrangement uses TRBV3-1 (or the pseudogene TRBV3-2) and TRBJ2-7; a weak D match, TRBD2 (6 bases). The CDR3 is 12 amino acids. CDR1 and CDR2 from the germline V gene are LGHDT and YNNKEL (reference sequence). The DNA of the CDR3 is TGTGCCAGCAGCCAAGATCCGGGAGTGAGAAGCTTC. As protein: CASSQDPGVRSF.

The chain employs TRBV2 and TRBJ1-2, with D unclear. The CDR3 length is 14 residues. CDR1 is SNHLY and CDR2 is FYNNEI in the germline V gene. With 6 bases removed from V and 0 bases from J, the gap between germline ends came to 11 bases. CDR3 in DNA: TGTGCCAGCAGCCGGGGTCAAACTAACTATGGCTACACCTTC. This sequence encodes CASSRGQTNYGYTF.

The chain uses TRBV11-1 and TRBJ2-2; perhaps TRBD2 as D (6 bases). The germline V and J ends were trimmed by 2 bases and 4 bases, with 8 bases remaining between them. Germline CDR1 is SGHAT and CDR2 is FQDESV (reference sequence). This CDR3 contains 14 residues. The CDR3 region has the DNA TGTGCCAGCAGCTTAAGGAGGGTCACCGGGGAGCTGTTTTTT. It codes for CASSLRRVTGELFF.

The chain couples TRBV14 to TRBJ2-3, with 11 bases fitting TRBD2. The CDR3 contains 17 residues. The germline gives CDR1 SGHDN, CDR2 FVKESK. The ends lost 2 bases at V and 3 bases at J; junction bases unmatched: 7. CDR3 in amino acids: CASSQTSGGGLTDTQYF. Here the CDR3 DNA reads TGTGCCAGCAGCCAAACTAGCGGGGGAGGGTTGACAGATACGCAGTATTTT.

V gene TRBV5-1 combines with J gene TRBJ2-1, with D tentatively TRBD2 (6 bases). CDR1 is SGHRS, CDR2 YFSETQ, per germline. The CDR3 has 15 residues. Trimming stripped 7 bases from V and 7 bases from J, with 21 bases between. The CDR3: CASGRGARGGNEQFF. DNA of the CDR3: TGCGCCAGCGGGCGGGGAGCAAGGGGCGGGAATGAGCAGTTCTTC.

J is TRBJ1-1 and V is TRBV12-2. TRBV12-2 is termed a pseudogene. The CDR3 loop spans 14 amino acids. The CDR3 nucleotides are TGTGCAAGTCGCTTAGCTTCGGGAGAAACTGAAGCTTTCTTT. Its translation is CASRLASGETEAFF.

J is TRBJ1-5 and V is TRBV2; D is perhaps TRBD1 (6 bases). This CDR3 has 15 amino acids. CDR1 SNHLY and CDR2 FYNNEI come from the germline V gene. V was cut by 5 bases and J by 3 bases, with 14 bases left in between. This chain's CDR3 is CASSKDSALNQPQHF. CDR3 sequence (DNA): TGTGCCAGCAGTAAGGACAGTGCCCTCAATCAGCCCCAGCATTTT. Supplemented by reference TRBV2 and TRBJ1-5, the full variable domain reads EPEVTQTPSHQVTQMGQEVILRCVPISNHLYFYWYRQILGQKVEFLVSFYNNEISEKSEIFDDQFSVERPDGSNFTLKIRSTKLEDSAMYFCASSKDSALNQPQHFGDGTRLSIL.

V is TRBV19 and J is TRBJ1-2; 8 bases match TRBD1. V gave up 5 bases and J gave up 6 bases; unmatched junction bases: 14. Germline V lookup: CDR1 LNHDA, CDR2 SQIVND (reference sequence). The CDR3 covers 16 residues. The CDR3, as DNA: TGTGCCAGTAGTTTTCTTTCCGGGACAGGCGACGATGGCTACACCTTC. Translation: CASSFLSGTGDDGYTF.

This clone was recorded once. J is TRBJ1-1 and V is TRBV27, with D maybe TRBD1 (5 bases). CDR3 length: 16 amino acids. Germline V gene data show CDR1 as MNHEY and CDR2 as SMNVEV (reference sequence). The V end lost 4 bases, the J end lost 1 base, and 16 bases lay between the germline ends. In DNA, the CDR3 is TGTGCCAGCAGTTATTGGACATCATTGGGGAACACTGAAGCTTTCTTT. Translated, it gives CASSYWTSLGNTEAFF.

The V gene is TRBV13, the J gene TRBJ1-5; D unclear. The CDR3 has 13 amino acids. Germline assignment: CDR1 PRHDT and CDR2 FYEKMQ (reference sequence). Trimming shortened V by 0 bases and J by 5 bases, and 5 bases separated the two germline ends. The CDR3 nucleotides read TGTGCCAGCAGCTTAGGACCGGATCAGCCCCAGCATTTT. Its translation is CASSLGPDQPQHF. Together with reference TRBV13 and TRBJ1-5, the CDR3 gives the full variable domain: AAGVIQSPRHLIKEKRETATLKCYPIPRHDTVYWYQQGPGQDPQFLISFYEKMQSDKGSIPDRFSAQQFSDYHSELNMSSLELGDSALYFCASSLGPDQPQHFGDGTRLSIL.

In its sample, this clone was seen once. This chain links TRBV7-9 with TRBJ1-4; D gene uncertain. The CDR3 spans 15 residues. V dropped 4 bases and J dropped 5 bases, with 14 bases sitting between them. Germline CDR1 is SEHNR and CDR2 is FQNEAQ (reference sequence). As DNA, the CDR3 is TGTGCCAGCAGCTCCGACTGGAGCATGAATGAAAAACTGTTTTTT. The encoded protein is CASSSDWSMNEKLFF. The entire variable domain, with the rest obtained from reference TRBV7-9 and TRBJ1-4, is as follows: DTGVSQNPRHKITKRGQNVTFRCDPISEHNRLYWYRQTLGQGPEFLTYFQNEAQLEKSRLLSDRFSAERPKGSFSTLEIQRTEQGDSAMYLCASSSDWSMNEKLFFGSGTQLSVL.